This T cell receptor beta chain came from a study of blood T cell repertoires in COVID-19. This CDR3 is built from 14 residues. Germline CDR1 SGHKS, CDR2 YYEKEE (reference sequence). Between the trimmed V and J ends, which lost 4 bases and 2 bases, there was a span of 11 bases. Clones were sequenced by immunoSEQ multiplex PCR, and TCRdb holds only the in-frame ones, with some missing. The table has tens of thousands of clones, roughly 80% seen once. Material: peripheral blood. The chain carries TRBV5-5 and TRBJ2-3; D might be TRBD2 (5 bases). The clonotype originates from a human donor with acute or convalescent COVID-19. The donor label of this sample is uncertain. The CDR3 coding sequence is TGTGCCAGCAGCCCGGACTGGTCCACAGATACGCAGTATTTT. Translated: CASSPDWSTDTQYF.